Listed here are 8 T cell receptor beta chains from one sample, sequenced in a study of T cell clonality in common variable immunodeficiency. TCRdb keeps only in-frame clones here, not all; method: immunoSEQ multiplex PCR. This table holds about 47,000 clones with no singletons; the top ten claim about 0.73%. The sequencing input was peripheral blood mononuclear cells. Receptors originate from a person aged 18-70 years in good health.

This clone was counted at least ten times. The read ends 3 residues before the CDR3 terminus; that terminus is restored from the germline J gene. V and J are TRBV12-3 or TRBV12-4 and TRBJ1-4; D unclear. CDR3 size: 12 residues. Trimming shortened V by 4 bases and J by 8 bases, and 8 bases separated the two germline ends. CDR3 DNA (partial): TGTGCCAGCAGTTCTCAAGGGGAAAAA. Protein: CASSSQGEK. The complete CDR3 sequence is CASSSQGEKLFF.

This clone was counted ten times or more. CDR3 loop: CASSLWDNSYEQYF. The CDR3 DNA, read in part, is TGTGCCAGCAGCTTATGGGACAACTCCTACGAG. The chain couples TRBV5-4 to TRBJ2-7, with TRBD1 as a possible D gene (6 bases). From the germline J gene comes the end of the CDR3, since the read stops 3 residues before it. Trimming removed 2 bases from V and 0 bases from J, with 9 bases in between. CDR1 SGHNT and CDR2 YYREEE come from the germline V gene (reference sequence). CDR3 length equals 14 residues. Using reference TRBV5-4 and TRBJ2-7 for the parts outside the CDR3, the full variable domain is ETGVTQSPTHLIKTRGQQVTLRCSSQSGHNTVSWYQQALGQGPQFIFQYYREEENGRGNFPPRFSGLQFPNYSSELNVNALELDDSALYLCASSLWDNSYEQYFGPGTRLTVT.

This clone appeared many times. Read data end 3 residues before the CDR3 end; the end is taken from the germline J gene. The chain employs TRBV27 and TRBJ1-1; TRBD1 aligns across 8 bases. This CDR3 has 15 residues. The ends lost 4 bases at V and 3 bases at J; junction bases unmatched: 7. From germline, CDR1 is MNHEY and CDR2 SMNVEV (reference sequence). CDR3 DNA, as far as it was read: TGTGCCAGCAGTTCTCAGGGGGCGGGGGACACTGAA. Protein sequence: CASSSQGAGDTE. Given in full, the CDR3 is CASSSQGAGDTEAFF.

This clone was picked up many times. The CDR3 goes on 3 residues after the read ends, and that part is filled in from the germline J gene. This chain uses TRBV27 with TRBJ2-1, with 7 bases aligning to TRBD1. Unmatched junction bases numbered 20, after V lost 5 bases and J lost 4 bases. The CDR3 is made up of 19 amino acids. Germline-derived CDR1 and CDR2 are MNHEY and SMNVEV (reference sequence). CDR3 loop: CASSTLDRALSPRYNEQFF. The sequenced CDR3 bases are TGTGCCAGCAGTACTCTTGACAGGGCGTTATCCCCCCGATACAATGAG.

This clone was recorded at least ten times. The CDR3 end falls 3 residues outside the read, so it is completed with the germline J gene. The chain recombines TRBV5-6 with TRBJ1-1, with 8 bases that match TRBD1. The V and J ends lost 0 bases and 5 bases, in that order; junction bases with no gene match: 0. CDR3 length: 13 residues. The V gene's germline CDR1 is SGHDT and CDR2 YYEEEE. Here the CDR3 reads CASSLDRGTEAFF. The CDR3 bases that were read are TGTGCCAGCAGCTTGGACAGGGGGACTGAA.

This clone has at least ten counts. The CDR3 goes on 3 residues after the read ends, and that part is filled in from the germline J gene. The chain uses TRBV4-1 and TRBJ1-1, with unresolved D. The CDR3 runs 15 residues. Germline V gene sequence: CDR1 MGHRA, CDR2 YSYEKL. CDR3 DNA (partial): TGCGCCAGCAGCCAAGATGATCGAGGTTACCCCCCG. Protein product: CASSQDDRGYPP. The CDR3 reads in full as CASSQDDRGYPPAFF.

This clone was seen many times. Read data end 3 residues before the CDR3 end; the end is taken from the germline J gene. This chain connects TRBV7-6 to TRBJ1-1; D might be TRBD1 (5 bases). Germline assignment: CDR1 SGHVS and CDR2 FNYEAQ. The CDR3 covers 16 residues. V lost 2 bases and J 1 base, leaving 14 bases between the germline ends. The CDR3 here is CASSLQTPGQNTEAFF. The CDR3 DNA, read in part, is TGTGCCAGCAGCTTACAGACCCCAGGGCAGAACACTGAA.

This clone came up many times. The CDR3 end lies 3 residues beyond the end of the read and is filled in from the germline J gene. V is TRBV19 and J is TRBJ1-1, with TRBD1 matching 8 bases. The germline V gene has CDR1 LNHDA and CDR2 SQIVND (reference sequence). Germline trimming cut 5 bases from V and 1 base from J; bases unmatched to any gene: 3. There are 14 residues in the CDR3. CDR3 region: CASSPGTGNTEAFF. The part of the CDR3 DNA that was read is TGTGCCAGTAGTCCCGGGACAGGGAACACTGAA. Variable domain in full (rest from reference TRBV19 and TRBJ1-1): DGGITQSPKYLFRKEGQNVTLSCEQNLNHDAMYWYRQDPGQGLRLIYYSQIVNDFQKGDIAEGYSVSREKKESFPLTVTSAQKNPTAFYLCASSPGTGNTEAFFGQGTRLTVV.